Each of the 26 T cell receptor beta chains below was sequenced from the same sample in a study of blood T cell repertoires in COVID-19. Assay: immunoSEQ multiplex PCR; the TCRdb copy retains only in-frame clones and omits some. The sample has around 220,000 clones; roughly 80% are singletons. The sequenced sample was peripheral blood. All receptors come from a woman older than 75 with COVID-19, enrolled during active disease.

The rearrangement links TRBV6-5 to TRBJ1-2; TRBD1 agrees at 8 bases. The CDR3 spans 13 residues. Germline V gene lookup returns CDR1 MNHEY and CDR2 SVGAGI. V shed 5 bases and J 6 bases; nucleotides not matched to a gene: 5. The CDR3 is CASSQRTGNGYTF. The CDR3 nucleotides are TGTGCCAGCAGTCAAAGGACAGGGAATGGCTACACCTTC.

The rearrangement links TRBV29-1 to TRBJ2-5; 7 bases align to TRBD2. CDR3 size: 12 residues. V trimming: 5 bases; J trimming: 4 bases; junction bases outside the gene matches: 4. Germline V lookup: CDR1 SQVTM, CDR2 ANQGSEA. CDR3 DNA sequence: TGCAGCGTTTATGGGGGGGGAGAGACCCAGTACTTC. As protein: CSVYGGGETQYF.

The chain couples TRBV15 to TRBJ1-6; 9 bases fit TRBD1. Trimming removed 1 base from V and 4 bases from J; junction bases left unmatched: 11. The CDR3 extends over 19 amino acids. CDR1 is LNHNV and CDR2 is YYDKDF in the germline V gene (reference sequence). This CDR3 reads CATSRGATGGRRYNSPLHF. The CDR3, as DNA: TGTGCCACCAGCAGAGGGGCCACAGGGGGCCGCCGGTATAATTCACCCCTCCACTTT.

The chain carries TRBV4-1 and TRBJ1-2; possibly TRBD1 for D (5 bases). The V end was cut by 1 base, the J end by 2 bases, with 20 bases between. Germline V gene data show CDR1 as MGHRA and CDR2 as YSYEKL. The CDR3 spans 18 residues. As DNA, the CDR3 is TGCGCCAGCAGCCAAGGTGGGGACTCCACGGGGATCAACTATGGCTACACCTTC. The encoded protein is CASSQGGDSTGINYGYTF.

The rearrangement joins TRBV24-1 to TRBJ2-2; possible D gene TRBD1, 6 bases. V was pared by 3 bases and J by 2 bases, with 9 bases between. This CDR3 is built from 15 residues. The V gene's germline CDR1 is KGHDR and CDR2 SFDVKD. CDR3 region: CATSDNRDNTGELFF. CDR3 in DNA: TGTGCCACCAGTGATAACAGGGATAACACCGGGGAGCTGTTTTTT.

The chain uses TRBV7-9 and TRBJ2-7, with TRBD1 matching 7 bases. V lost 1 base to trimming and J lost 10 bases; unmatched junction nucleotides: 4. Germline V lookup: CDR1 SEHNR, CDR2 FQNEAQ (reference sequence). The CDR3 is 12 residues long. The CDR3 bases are TGTGCCAGCAGCTTAGACAGGGGCGAACAGTACTTC. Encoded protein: CASSLDRGEQYF.

CDR3 DNA sequence: TGTGCCAGCAGCTTAGACAACAGGGGTTCCTACAATGAGCAGTTCTTC. Protein product: CASSLDNRGSYNEQFF. The V call is TRBV7-9, the J call TRBJ2-1, with 7 nucleotides matching TRBD1. The CDR3 loop spans 16 amino acids. V lost 1 base and J lost 1; bases outside the gene matches: 4. Germline lookup yields CDR1 SEHNR and CDR2 FQNEAQ (reference sequence).

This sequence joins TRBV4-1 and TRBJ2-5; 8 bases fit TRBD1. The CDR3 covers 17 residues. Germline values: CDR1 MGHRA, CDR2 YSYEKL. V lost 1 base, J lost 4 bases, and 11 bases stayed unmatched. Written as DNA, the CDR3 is TGCGCCAGCAGCCAAGGTCGCGCAGGGGGCAGCCGAGAGACCCAGTACTTC. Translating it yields CASSQGRAGGSRETQYF.

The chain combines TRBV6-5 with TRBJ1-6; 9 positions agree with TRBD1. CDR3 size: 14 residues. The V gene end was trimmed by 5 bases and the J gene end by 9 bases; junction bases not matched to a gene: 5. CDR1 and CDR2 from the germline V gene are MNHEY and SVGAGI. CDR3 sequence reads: CASSPGQGTSPLHF. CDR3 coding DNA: TGTGCCAGCAGTCCCGGACAGGGGACTTCACCCCTCCACTTT.

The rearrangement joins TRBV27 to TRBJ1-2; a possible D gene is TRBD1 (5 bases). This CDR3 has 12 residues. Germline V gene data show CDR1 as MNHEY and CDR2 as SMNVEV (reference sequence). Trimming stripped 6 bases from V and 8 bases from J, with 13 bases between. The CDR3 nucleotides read TGTGCCAGCAGCGAGGCGGGGCAGGGCTACACCTTC. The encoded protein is CASSEAGQGYTF.

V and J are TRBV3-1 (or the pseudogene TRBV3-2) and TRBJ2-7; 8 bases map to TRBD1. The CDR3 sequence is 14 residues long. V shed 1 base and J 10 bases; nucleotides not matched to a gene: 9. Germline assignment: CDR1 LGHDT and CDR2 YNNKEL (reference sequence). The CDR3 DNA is TGTGCCAGCAGCCAAGGGGCAGGGGGCGGGGAACAGTACTTC. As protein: CASSQGAGGGEQYF.

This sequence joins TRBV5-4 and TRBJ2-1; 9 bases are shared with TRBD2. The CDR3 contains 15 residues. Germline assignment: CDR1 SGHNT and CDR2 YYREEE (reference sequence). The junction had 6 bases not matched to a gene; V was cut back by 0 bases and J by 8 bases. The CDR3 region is CASSLASERGDEQFF. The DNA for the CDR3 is TGTGCCAGCAGCTTGGCATCCGAGCGGGGGGATGAGCAGTTCTTC. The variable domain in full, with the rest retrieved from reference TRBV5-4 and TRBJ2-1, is ETGVTQSPTHLIKTRGQQVTLRCSSQSGHNTVSWYQQALGQGPQFIFQYYREEENGRGNFPPRFSGLQFPNYSSELNVNALELDDSALYLCASSLASERGDEQFFGPGTRLTVL.

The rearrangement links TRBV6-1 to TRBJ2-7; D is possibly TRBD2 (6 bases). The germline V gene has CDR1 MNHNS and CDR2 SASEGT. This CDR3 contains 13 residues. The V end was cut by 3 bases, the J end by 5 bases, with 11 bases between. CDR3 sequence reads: CASSEPGRHEQYF. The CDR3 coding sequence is TGTGCCAGCAGTGAGCCCGGGAGACACGAGCAGTACTTC.

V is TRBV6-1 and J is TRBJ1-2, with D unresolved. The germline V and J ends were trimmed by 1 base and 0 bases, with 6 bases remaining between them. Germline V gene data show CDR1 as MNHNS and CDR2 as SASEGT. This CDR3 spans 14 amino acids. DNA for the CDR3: TGTGCCAGCAGTGAAGGTCACTCTAACTATGGCTACACCTTC. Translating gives CASSEGHSNYGYTF.

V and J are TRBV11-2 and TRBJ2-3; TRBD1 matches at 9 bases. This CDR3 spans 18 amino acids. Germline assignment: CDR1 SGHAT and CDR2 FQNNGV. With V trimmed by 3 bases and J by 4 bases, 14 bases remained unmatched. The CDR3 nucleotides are TGTGCCAGCAGCTTCGAGCCCAGGCCGGGACAGGGAGCAGATACGCAGTATTTT. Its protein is CASSFEPRPGQGADTQYF. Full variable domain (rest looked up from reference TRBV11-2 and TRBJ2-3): EAGVAQSPRYKIIEKRQSVAFWCNPISGHATLYWYQQILGQGPKLLIQFQNNGVVDDSQLPKDRFSAERLKGVDSTLKIQPAKLEDSAVYLCASSFEPRPGQGADTQYFGPGTRLTVL.

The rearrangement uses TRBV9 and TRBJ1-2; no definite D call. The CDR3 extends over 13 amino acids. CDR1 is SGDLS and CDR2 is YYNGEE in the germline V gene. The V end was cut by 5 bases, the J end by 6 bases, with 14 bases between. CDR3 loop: CASSPTGWNGYTF. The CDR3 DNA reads TGTGCCAGCAGTCCAACGGGGTGGAATGGCTACACCTTC.

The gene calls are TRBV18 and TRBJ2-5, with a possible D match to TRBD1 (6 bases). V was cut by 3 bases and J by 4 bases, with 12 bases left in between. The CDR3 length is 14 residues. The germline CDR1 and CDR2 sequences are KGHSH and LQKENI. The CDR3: CASSPYRDTETQYF. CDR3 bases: TGTGCCAGCTCACCCTACCGGGACACAGAGACCCAGTACTTC.

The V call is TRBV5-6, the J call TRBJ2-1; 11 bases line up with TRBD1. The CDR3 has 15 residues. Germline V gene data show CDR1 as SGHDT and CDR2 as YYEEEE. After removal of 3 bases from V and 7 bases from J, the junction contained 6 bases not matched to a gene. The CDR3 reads CASSSGQGGRNEQFF. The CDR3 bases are TGTGCCAGCAGCTCGGGACAGGGGGGAAGGAATGAGCAGTTCTTC.

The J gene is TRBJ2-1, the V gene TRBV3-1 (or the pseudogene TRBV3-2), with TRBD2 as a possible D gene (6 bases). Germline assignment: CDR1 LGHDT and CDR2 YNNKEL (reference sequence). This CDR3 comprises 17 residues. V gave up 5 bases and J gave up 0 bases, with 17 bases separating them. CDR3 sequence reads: CASSASGAGVSYNEQFF. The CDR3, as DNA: TGTGCCAGCAGCGCCTCCGGAGCGGGCGTCTCCTACAATGAGCAGTTCTTC.

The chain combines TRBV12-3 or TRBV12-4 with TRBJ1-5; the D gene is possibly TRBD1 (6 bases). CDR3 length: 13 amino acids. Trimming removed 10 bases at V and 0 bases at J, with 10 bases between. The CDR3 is CATGQYSNQPQHF. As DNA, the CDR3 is TGTGCCACCGGACAGTATAGCAATCAGCCCCAGCATTTT.

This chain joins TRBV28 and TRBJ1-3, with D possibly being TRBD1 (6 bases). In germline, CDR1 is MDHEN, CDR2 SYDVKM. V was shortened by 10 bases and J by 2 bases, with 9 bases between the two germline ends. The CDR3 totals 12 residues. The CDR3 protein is CATRTAGNTIYF. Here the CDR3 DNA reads TGTGCCACCCGGACAGCTGGAAACACCATATATTTT.

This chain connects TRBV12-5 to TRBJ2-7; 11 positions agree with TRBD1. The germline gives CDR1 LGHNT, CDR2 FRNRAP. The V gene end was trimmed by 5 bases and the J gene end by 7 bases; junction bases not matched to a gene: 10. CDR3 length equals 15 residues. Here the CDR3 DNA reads TGTGCTAGTGGTGCCGGGGGACAGGGGGACCGGGAGCAGTACTTC. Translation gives CASGAGGQGDREQYF.

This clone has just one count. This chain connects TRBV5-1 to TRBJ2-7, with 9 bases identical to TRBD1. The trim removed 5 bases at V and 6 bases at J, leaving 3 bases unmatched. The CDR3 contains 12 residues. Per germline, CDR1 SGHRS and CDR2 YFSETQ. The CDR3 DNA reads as TGCGCCAGCAGAACGGGACAGGGCGAGCAGTACTTC. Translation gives CASRTGQGEQYF.

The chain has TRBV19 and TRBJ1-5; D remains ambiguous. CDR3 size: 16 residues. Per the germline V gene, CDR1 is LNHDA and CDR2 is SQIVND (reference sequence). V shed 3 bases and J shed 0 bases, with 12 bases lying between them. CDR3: CASSILVEVSNQPQHF. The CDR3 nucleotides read TGTGCCAGTAGTATCCTGGTCGAGGTTAGCAATCAGCCCCAGCATTTT.

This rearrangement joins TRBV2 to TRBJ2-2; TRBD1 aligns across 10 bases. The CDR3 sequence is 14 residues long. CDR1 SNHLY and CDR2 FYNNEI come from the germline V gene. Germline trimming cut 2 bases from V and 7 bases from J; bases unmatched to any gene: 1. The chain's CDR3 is CASSEWTGGGELFF. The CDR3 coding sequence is TGTGCCAGCAGTGAATGGACAGGGGGCGGGGAGCTGTTTTTT. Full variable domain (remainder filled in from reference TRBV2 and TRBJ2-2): EPEVTQTPSHQVTQMGQEVILRCVPISNHLYFYWYRQILGQKVEFLVSFYNNEISEKSEIFDDQFSVERPDGSNFTLKIRSTKLEDSAMYFCASSEWTGGGELFFGEGSRLTVL.

CDR3 amino acids: CASTKEGLRTDTQYF. CDR3 DNA sequence: TGTGCCAGCACCAAGGAGGGACTACGCACAGATACGCAGTATTTT. J is TRBJ2-3 and V is TRBV11-2; 7 bases are shared with TRBD2. The germline gives CDR1 SGHAT, CDR2 FQNNGV. The CDR3 has 15 amino acids. The junction had 8 bases not matched to a gene; V was cut back by 7 bases and J by 1 base.